This T cell receptor (beta chain) derives from a study of monozygotic twins with inflammatory bowel disease. Broader study findings: The study found lower TCRbeta diversity (inverse Simpson) in IBD patients than in healthy co-twins. Added variability in patient repertoires may stem from differing immunosuppressive treatments.

Per germline, CDR1 SGDLS and CDR2 YYNGEE. The CDR3 runs to 15 residues. Template-switch reactions added UMIs with a 6-nucleotide sample barcode. TCRalpha along with TCRbeta cDNA was subjected to two nested PCRs lasting approximately 16 and 10 cycles. From the 5' RACE reads, TCRdb lists one entry per CDR3 protein and no DNA. Found here are a few hundred thousand distinct CDR3 sequences; the top ten clones hold around 2.6%. To note about this clonotype: Its matching antigen is unknown.

This receptor was taken from a human donor with ulcerative colitis or Crohn's disease, or a healthy co-twin of an affected twin (not recorded which). The V and J genes are TRBV9 and TRBJ2-1. Sample: blood. CDR3: CASSASESMGSGQFF.